This TCR beta chain is from a study of graft-versus-host responses after intestinal transplantation. The wider study: Following induction with anti-thymocyte globulin, all recipients were given tacrolimus and steroids for three to four years. Study-wide results and caveats: Some patients had graft-donor T cell macrochimerism. In their allografts, the ratios of graft-versus-host to host-versus-graft T cell clones were high. Association was observed between peak circulating GvH clone levels and early post-transplant HvG declines.

This CDR3 is 16 amino acids long. Germline V gene lookup returns CDR1 SNHLY and CDR2 FYNNEI. Clones were sequenced by immunoSEQ multiplex PCR, and TCRdb holds only the in-frame ones, with some missing. This sample has about 100,000 clones, with less than 90% found just once. About this clone: Its antigen is currently unknown.

Sequences were derived from unstimulated CD4+ T cells sorted from spleen or lymph node cells, sampled before intestinal transplant. The chain has TRBV2 and TRBJ2-5, with TRBD1 identical over 7 bases. Gene TRBJ2-7 matches the end of the DNA better, so the J call may be wrong. The source of this sequence is a human donor who received an intestinal transplant. CDR3 DNA: TGTGCCAGCAGTGCCTGGACAGGTAATCCGCTAAACGAGCAGTACTTC. This codes for CASSAWTGNPLNEQYF.